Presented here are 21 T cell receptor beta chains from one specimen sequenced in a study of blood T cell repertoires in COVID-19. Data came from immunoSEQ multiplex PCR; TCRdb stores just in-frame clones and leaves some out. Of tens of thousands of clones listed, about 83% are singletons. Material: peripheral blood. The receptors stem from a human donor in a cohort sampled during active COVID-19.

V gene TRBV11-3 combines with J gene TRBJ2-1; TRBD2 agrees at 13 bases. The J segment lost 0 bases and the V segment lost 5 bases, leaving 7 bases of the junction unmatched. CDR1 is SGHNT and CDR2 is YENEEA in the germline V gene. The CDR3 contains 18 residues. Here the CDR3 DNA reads TGTGCCAGCAGCCGGGGACTAGCGGGACCGGACTCCTACAATGAGCAGTTCTTC. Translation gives CASSRGLAGPDSYNEQFF.

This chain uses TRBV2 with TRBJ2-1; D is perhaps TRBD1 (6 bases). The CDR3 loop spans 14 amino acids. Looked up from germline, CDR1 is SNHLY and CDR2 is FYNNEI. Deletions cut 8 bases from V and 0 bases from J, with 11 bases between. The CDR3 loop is CASEAGVSYNEQFF. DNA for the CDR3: TGTGCCAGCGAGGCAGGGGTCTCCTACAATGAGCAGTTCTTC.

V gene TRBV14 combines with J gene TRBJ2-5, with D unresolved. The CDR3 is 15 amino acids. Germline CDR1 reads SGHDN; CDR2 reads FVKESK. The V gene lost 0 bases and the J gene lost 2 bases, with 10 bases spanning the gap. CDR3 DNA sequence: TGTGCCAGCAGCCAAGATGTACTGCGACAAGAGACCCAGTACTTC. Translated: CASSQDVLRQETQYF.

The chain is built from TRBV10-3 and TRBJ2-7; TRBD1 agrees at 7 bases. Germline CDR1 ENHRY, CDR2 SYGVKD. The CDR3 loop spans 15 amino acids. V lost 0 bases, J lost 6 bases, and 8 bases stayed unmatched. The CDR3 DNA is TGTGCCATCAGTGAGTCGAACAGGGGACCGCTCGAGCAGTACTTC. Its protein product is CAISESNRGPLEQYF.

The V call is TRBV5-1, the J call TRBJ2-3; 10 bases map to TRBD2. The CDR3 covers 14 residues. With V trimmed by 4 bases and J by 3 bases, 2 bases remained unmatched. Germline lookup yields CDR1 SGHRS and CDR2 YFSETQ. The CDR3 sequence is CASSPGLATDTQYF. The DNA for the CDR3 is TGCGCCAGCAGCCCGGGACTAGCGACAGATACGCAGTATTTT.

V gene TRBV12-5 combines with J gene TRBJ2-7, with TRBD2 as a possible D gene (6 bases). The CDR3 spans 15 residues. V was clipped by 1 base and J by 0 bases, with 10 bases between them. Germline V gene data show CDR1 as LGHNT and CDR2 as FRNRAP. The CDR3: CASGLAGGGSYEQYF. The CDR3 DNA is TGTGCTAGTGGTTTGGCCGGGGGTGGCTCCTACGAGCAGTACTTC.

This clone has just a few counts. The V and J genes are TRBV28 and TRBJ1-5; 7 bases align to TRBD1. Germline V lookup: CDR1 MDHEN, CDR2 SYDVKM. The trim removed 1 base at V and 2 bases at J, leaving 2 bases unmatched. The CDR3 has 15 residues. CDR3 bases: TGTGCCAGCAGTTTATATGACAGGGGCAATCAGCCCCAGCATTTT. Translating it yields CASSLYDRGNQPQHF.

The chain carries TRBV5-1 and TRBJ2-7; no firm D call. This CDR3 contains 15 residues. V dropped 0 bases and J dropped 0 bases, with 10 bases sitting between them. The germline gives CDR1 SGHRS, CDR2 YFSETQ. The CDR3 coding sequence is TGCGCCAGCAGCTTGGACAACATTGGCTCCTACGAGCAGTACTTC. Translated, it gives CASSLDNIGSYEQYF.

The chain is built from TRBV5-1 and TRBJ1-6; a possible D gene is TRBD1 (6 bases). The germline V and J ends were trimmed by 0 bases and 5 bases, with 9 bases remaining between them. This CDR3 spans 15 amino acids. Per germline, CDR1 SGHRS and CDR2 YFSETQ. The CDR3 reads CASSLGGTNNSPLHF. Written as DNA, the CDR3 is TGCGCCAGCAGCTTGGGAGGGACAAATAATTCACCCCTCCACTTT.

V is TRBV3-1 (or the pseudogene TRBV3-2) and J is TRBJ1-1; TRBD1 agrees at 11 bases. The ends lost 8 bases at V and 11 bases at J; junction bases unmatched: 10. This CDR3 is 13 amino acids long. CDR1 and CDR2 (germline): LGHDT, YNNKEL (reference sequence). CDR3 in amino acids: CASAGQGGPGAFF. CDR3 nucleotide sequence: TGTGCCAGCGCGGGACAGGGGGGCCCTGGGGCTTTCTTT.

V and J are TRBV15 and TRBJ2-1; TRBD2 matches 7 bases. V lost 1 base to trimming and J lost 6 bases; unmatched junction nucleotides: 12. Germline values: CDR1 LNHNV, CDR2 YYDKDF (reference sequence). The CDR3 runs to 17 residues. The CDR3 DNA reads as TGTGCCACCAGCAGAGGGTCGGCCGGGAGGAGGGGCAATGAGCAGTTCTTC. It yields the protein CATSRGSAGRRGNEQFF.

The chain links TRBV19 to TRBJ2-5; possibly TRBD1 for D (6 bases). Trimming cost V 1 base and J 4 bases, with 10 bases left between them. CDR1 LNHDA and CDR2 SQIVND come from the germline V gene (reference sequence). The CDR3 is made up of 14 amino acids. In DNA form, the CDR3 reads TGTGCCAGTAGTATAGGAGTAGGGGGAGAGACCCAGTACTTC. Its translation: CASSIGVGGETQYF.

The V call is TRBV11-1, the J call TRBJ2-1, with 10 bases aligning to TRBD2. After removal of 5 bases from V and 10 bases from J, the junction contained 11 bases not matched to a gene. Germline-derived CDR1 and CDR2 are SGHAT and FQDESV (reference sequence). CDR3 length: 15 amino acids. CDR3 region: CASSPQREGLWEQFF. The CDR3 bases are TGTGCCAGCAGCCCCCAGCGGGAGGGCCTGTGGGAGCAGTTCTTC. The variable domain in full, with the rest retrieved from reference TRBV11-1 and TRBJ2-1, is EAEVAQSPRYKITEKSQAVAFWCDPISGHATLYWYRQILGQGPELLVQFQDESVVDDSQLPKDRFSAERLKGVDSTLKIQPAELGDSAMYLCASSPQREGLWEQFFGPGTRLTVL.

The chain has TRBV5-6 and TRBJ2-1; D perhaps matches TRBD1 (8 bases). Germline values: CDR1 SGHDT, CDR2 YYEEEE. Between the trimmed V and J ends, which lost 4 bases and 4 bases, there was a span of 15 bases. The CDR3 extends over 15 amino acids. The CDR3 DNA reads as TGTGCCAGCAGCCGACAGGGGAGGGGGTACAATGAGCAGTTCTTC. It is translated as CASSRQGRGYNEQFF. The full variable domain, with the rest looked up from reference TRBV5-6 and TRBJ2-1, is DAGVTQSPTHLIKTRGQQVTLRCSPKSGHDTVSWYQQALGQGPQFIFQYYEEEERQRGNFPDRFSGHQFPNYSSELNVNALLLGDSALYLCASSRQGRGYNEQFFGPGTRLTVL.

The CDR3, as DNA: TGCGCCAGCAGTCAGGGGGCGGGCACAGATACGCAGTATTTT. This encodes CASSQGAGTDTQYF. V gene TRBV5-1 combines with J gene TRBJ2-3, with 8 bases lining up with TRBD1. With V trimmed by 5 bases and J by 1 base, 3 bases remained unmatched. This CDR3 has 14 residues. The germline V gene has CDR1 SGHRS and CDR2 YFSETQ. The whole variable domain, filled in from reference TRBV5-1 and TRBJ2-3, reads KAGVTQTPRYLIKTRGQQVTLSCSPISGHRSVSWYQQTPGQGLQFLFEYFSETQRNKGNFPGRFSGRQFSNSRSEMNVSTLELGDSALYLCASSQGAGTDTQYFGPGTRLTVL.

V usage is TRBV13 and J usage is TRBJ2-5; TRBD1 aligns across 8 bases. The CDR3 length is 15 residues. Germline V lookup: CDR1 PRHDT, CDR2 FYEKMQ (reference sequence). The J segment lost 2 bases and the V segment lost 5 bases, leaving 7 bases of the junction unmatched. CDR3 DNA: TGTGCCAGCAGCCTCAGACGACAGGGGCAAGAGACCCAGTACTTC. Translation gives CASSLRRQGQETQYF.

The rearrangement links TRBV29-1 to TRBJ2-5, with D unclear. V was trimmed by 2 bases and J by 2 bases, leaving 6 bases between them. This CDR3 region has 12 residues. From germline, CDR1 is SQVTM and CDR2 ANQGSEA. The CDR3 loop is CSVEFKQETQYF. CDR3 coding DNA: TGCAGCGTTGAATTCAAACAAGAGACCCAGTACTTC. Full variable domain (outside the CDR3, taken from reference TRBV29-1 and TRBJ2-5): SAVISQKPSRDICQRGTSLTIQCQVDSQVTMMFWYRQQPGQSLTLIATANQGSEATYESGFVIDKFPISRPNLTFSTLTVSNMSPEDSSIYLCSVEFKQETQYFGPGTRLLVL.

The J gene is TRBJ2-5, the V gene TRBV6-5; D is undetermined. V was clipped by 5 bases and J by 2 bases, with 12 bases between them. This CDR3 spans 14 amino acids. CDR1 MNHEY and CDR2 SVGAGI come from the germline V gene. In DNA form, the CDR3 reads TGTGCCAGCAGTCTGAGTCGAGTTCAAGAGACCCAGTACTTC. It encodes CASSLSRVQETQYF.

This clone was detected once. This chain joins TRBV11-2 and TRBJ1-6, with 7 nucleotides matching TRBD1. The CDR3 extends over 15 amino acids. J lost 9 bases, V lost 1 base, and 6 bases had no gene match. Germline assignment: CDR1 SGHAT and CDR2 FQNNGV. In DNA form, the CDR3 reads TGTGCCAGCAGCTTAGTAGGGACAGAGGGTTCACCCCTCCACTTT. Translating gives CASSLVGTEGSPLHF. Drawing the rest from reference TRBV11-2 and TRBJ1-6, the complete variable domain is EAGVAQSPRYKIIEKRQSVAFWCNPISGHATLYWYQQILGQGPKLLIQFQNNGVVDDSQLPKDRFSAERLKGVDSTLKIQPAKLEDSAVYLCASSLVGTEGSPLHFGNGTRLTVT.

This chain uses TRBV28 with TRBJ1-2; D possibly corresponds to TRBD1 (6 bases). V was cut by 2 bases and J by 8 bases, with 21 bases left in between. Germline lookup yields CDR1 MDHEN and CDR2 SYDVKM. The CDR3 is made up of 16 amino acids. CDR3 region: CASSLPLGGALGGYTF. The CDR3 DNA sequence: TGTGCCAGCAGTTTACCTTTAGGGGGGGCGCTTGGAGGCTACACCTTC.

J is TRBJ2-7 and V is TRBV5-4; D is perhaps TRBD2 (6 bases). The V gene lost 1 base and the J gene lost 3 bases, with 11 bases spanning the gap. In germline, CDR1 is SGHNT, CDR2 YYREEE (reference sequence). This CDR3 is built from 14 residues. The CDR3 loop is CASSLQGRNYEQYF. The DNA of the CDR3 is TGTGCCAGCAGCTTGCAAGGGAGGAACTACGAGCAGTACTTC.